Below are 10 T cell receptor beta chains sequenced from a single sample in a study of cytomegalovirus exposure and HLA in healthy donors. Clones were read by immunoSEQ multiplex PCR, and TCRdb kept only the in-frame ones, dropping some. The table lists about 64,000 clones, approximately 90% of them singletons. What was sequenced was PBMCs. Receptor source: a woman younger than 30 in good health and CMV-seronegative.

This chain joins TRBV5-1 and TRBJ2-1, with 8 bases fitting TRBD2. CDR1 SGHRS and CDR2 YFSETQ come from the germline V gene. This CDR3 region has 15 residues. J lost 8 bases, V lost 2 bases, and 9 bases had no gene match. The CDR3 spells CASSLGSSGGDEQFF. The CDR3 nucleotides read TGCGCCAGCAGCTTAGGGAGTTCCGGGGGGGATGAGCAGTTCTTC.

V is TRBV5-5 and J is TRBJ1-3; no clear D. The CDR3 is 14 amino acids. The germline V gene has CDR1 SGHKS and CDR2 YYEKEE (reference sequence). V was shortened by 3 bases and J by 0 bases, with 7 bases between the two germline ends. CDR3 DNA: TGTGCCAGCAGCTGGAGTGTCTCTGGAAACACCATATATTTT. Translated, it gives CASSWSVSGNTIYF.

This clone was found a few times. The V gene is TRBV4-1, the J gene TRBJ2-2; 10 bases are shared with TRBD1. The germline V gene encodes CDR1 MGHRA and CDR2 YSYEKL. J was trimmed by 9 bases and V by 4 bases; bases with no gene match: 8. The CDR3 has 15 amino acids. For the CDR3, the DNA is TGCGCCAGCAGCCCCATGGGACAGGGGATGCGGGAGCTGTTTTTT. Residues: CASSPMGQGMRELFF.

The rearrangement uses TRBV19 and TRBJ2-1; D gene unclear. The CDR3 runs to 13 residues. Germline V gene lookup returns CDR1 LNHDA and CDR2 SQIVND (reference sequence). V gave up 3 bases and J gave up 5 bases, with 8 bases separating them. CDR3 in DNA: TGTGCCAGTAGTATGGTAGGAGACAATGAGCAGTTCTTC. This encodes CASSMVGDNEQFF.

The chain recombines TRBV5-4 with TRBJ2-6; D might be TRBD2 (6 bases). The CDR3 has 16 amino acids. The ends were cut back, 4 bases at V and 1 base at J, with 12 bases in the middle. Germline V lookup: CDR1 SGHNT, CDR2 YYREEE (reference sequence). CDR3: CASSPGGRSGANVLTF. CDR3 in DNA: TGTGCCAGCAGCCCCGGGGGACGGTCTGGGGCCAACGTCCTGACTTTC. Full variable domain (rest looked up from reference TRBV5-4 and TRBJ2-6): ETGVTQSPTHLIKTRGQQVTLRCSSQSGHNTVSWYQQALGQGPQFIFQYYREEENGRGNFPPRFSGLQFPNYSSELNVNALELDDSALYLCASSPGGRSGANVLTFGAGSRLTVL.

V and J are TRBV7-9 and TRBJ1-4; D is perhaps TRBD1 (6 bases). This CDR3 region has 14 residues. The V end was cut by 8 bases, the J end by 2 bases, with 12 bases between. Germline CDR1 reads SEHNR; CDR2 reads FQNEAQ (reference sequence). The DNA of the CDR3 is TGTGCCAGCGGAAAGGGGGGGACTAATGAAAAACTGTTTTTT. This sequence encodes CASGKGGTNEKLFF.

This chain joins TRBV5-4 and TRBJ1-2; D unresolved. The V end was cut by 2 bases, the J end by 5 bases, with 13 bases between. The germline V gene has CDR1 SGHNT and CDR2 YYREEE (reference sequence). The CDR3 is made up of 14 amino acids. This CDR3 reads CASSFSRSNYGYTF. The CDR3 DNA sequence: TGTGCCAGCAGCTTTTCCCGGAGTAATTATGGCTACACCTTC.

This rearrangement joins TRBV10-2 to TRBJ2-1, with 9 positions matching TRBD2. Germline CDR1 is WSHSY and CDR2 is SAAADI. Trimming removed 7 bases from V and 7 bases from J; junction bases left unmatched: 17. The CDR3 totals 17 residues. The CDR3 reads CASIKVGAGGPENEQFF. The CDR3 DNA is TGCGCCAGCATAAAAGTCGGGGCGGGAGGGCCGGAAAATGAGCAGTTCTTC.

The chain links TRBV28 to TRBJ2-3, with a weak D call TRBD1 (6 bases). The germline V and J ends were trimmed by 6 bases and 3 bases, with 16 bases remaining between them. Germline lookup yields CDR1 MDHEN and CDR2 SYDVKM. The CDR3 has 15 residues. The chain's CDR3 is CASSLVRGTTDTQYF. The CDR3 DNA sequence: TGTGCCAGCAGCCTGGTCAGGGGCACGACAGATACGCAGTATTTT.

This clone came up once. DNA of the CDR3: TGTGCCAGCAGTTTCCGCGACCCAGGCCACTCCAACTATGGCTACACCTTC. Its translation is CASSFRDPGHSNYGYTF. The chain carries TRBV28 and TRBJ1-2; D unresolved. The germline gives CDR1 MDHEN, CDR2 SYDVKM. The CDR3 has 17 residues. Trimming cost V 3 bases and J 2 bases, with 19 bases left between them.